A selection of T cell receptor beta chains follows, all from one sample in a study of T cells in Graves' hyperthyroidism and ophthalmopathy. TCRdb re-analysed the multiplex PCR reads in MiXCR, keeping a single row per CDR3 protein. Of fewer than 500,000 distinct CDR3 sequences in the sample, approximately 13% were seen once. The sequenced sample consisted of blood. These receptors came from a man aged 30 to 45 with Graves' hyperthyroidism that later progressed to Graves' ophthalmopathy. The CDR3 runs from the conserved cysteine through the conserved F or W. D genes are given only for firm matches. Not every row has a clone size; where given, it reads once, few, many or a size class.

cdr3_nt cdr3_aa j_call clone_size v_call d_call
TGTGCCAGCTCACCACCTGGGTTCGGTGAAGCTTTCTTT CASSPPGFGEAFF TRBJ1-1 few TRBV18 NA
TGCAGCGTTGAGGGACAGGGCGAAAAACTGTTTTTT CSVEGQGEKLFF TRBJ1-4 many TRBV29-1 TRBD1
TGCAGCGTCGCCGGGGGCACCGGGGAGCTGTTTTTT CSVAGGTGELFF TRBJ2-2 NA TRBV29-1 NA
TGTGCCAGCACCCGACAGGGGCCTACGAGCTCCTATAATTCACCCCTCCACTTT CASTRQGPTSSYNSPLHF TRBJ1-6 NA TRBV27 TRBD1
TGTGCCAGCAGCTTAAAAACTAGCGGGGGGGCATTGACCGGGGAGCTGTTTTTT CASSLKTSGGALTGELFF TRBJ2-2 NA TRBV7-6 TRBD2
TGTGCCTGGATTAAGTCAGCGGGCTACGAGCAGTACTTC CAWIKSAGYEQYF TRBJ2-7 many TRBV30 NA
TGTGCCAGCAGCTTACGGCTAGCCCAATGGGAGACCCAGTACTTC CASSLRLAQWETQYF TRBJ2-5 many TRBV7-9 NA
TGCAGCGTGAAACAGGGCACCGGGGAGCTGTTTTTT CSVKQGTGELFF TRBJ2-2 few TRBV29-1 NA
TGTGCCATCAGTGGCGGGACAGGGGAGGGAACTGAAGCTTTCTTT CAISGGTGEGTEAFF TRBJ1-1 NA TRBV10-3 TRBD1
TGTGCCATCAGTGAGGCGATAGGGGGCGGCAATCAGCCCCAGCATTTT CAISEAIGGGNQPQHF TRBJ1-5 NA TRBV10-3 TRBD1
TGTGCCAGCAGTACCCCAGGGGTGGTCAACACTGAAGCTTTCTTT CASSTPGVVNTEAFF TRBJ1-1 few TRBV28 NA
TGTGCCAGCAGTTTCCCCCCTGGACAGTCCCACTATGGCTACACCTTC CASSFPPGQSHYGYTF TRBJ1-2 many TRBV28 NA
TGTGCCAGCTCACAGACGGGACACGGAGTCCAGCATTTT CASSQTGHGVQHF TRBJ1-5 NA TRBV18 NA
TGTGCCACCAGTGACTATGGGACAAGACTCCAAGAGACCCAGTACTTC CATSDYGTRLQETQYF TRBJ2-5 many TRBV24-1 NA
TGTGCCAGCAGCCAACCCCGTTGGGGGCTCATCACCGGGGAGCTGTTTTTT CASSQPRWGLITGELFF TRBJ2-2 few TRBV3-1 NA
TGTGCCAGCAGTTTAATCGCAGGGCCCCTAGAGACCCAGTACTTC CASSLIAGPLETQYF TRBJ2-5 many TRBV12-3/TRBV12-4 NA
TGTGCCAGCAGTGAGGGACAGGCTCTAGCCAAAAACATTCAGTACTTC CASSEGQALAKNIQYF TRBJ2-4 NA TRBV2 TRBD1
TGTGCCAGTAGACAGGGGGCAAGGGGCAATCAGCCCCAGCATTTT CASRQGARGNQPQHF TRBJ1-5 few TRBV19 TRBD1
TGTGCCAGCAGCTTAAACAGGGGGCAGTACTTC CASSLNRGQYF TRBJ2-7 few TRBV28 TRBD1
TGTGCCAGCTCACCAGGGAACTATCCCTACGAGCAGTACTTC CASSPGNYPYEQYF TRBJ2-7 NA TRBV18 NA
TGTGCCAGCAGTTTCAGGCCTTGGGGCACCGGGGAGCTGTTTTTT CASSFRPWGTGELFF TRBJ2-2 few TRBV12-3/TRBV12-4 NA
TGCGCCAGCAGCCAAGACCCGGACAGGGGTAATGAGCAGTTCTTC CASSQDPDRGNEQFF TRBJ2-1 NA TRBV4-1 TRBD1
TGTGCCAGCAGCTCAATCTTGGGGGACAGGGGCCCCAATGAGCAGTTCTTC CASSSILGDRGPNEQFF TRBJ2-1 many TRBV7-9 TRBD1
TGTGCCTGGAAAGCGGGGCCAGAGACCCAGTACTTC CAWKAGPETQYF TRBJ2-5 many TRBV30 TRBD2
TGCGCCAGCAGCTTGGCCTCGGGGAATTCACCCCTCCACTTT CASSLASGNSPLHF TRBJ1-6 NA TRBV5-1 NA
TGCAGTGCTAGGGGACAGATCACTGAAGCTTTCTTT CSARGQITEAFF TRBJ1-1 many TRBV20-1 TRBD1
TGTGCCAGCAGTTCCCCCGGGATGTCCTACGAGCAGTACTTC CASSSPGMSYEQYF TRBJ2-7 few TRBV6-1 NA
TGCAGTGCTCGCAATCAGGGCTCCGGAAACACCATATATTTT CSARNQGSGNTIYF TRBJ1-3 NA TRBV20-1 NA
TGTGCCAGCAGCCCCGGACAGGGAGGGTCCTACGAGCAGTACTTC CASSPGQGGSYEQYF TRBJ2-7 many TRBV11-2 NA
TGTGCCAGCAGTTTCATTAAGGGACCGCCCGGCCCCCTCCACTTT CASSFIKGPPGPLHF TRBJ1-6 many TRBV12-3/TRBV12-4 NA
TGTGCCAGCAGTTTAATGGCGGGGAGCACAGGTACGCAGTATTTT CASSLMAGSTGTQYF TRBJ2-3 few TRBV27 NA
TGTGCCAGCAGTTATTATTCCGACAGGCCAGTACCTGACCCTCCTTACGAGCAGTACTTC CASSYYSDRPVPDPPYEQYF TRBJ2-7 many TRBV6-1 NA
TGCAGTGCATCTAGCGGGAACCCATACAATGAGCAGTTCTTC CSASSGNPYNEQFF TRBJ2-1 few TRBV20-1 TRBD2
TGTGCCAGCAGTGAAGCTTACATCCAACTTAACTATGGCTACACCTTC CASSEAYIQLNYGYTF TRBJ1-2 many TRBV6-1 NA
TGTGCCAGCAGCGCCCTCCGGGCGAACACTGAAGCTTTCTTT CASSALRANTEAFF TRBJ1-1 many TRBV7-9 NA
TGTGCCAGCAGCCAACGGACAGGGACAAATGAAAAACTGTTTTTT CASSQRTGTNEKLFF TRBJ1-4 many TRBV7-9 TRBD1
TGTGCCAGCAGACCCCGACAGAGTAGCAATCAGCCCCAGCATTTT CASRPRQSSNQPQHF TRBJ1-5 many TRBV6-1 NA
TGTGCCAGCAGCTTATTCGCGGGACAGGGTGGCGAAAAACTGTTTTTT CASSLFAGQGGEKLFF TRBJ1-4 many TRBV7-9 TRBD1
TGTGCCAGCAGGCACGGGAACCTGACCTACGAGCAGTACTTC CASRHGNLTYEQYF TRBJ2-7 many TRBV28 NA
TGTGCCAGCAGTCCGTTAGGGGCCTACGAGCAGTACTTC CASSPLGAYEQYF TRBJ2-7 many TRBV28 NA
TGTGCCTGGAGTGTAACAGGGAGCGGTGAGCAGTACTTC CAWSVTGSGEQYF TRBJ2-7 few TRBV30 NA
TGTGCCAACGGTGATGGTAGTGGTGGCACCGGGGAGCTGTTTTTT CANGDGSGGTGELFF TRBJ2-2 NA TRBV11-2 NA
TGTGCCAGCAGCTACGGGGGGGCGAATGAGCAGTTCTTC CASSYGGANEQFF TRBJ2-1 NA TRBV9 TRBD2
TGTGCCAGCAGCCAAGAAAATGAGGAGACCCAGTACTTC CASSQENEETQYF TRBJ2-5 many TRBV3-1 NA
TGTGCCAGCAGTTTCCCCGGGTGGACTGAAGCTTTCTTT CASSFPGWTEAFF TRBJ1-1 many TRBV6-1 NA
TGTGCCAGCAGCCCATCTGGACAGCGGAACACTGAAGCTTTCTTT CASSPSGQRNTEAFF TRBJ1-1 many TRBV12-3/TRBV12-4 NA